Listed below are T cell receptor beta chains from one sample, sequenced in a study of Graves' ophthalmopathy and Graves' hyperthyroidism. TCRdb re-analysed the multiplex PCR reads in MiXCR, keeping a single row per CDR3 protein. The sample contains under 400,000 distinct CDR3 sequences, roughly a sixth of which appear only once. The sample consisted of peripheral blood. The receptors were gathered from an adult man with Graves' ophthalmopathy. The CDR3 runs from the conserved cysteine through the conserved F or W. The order of the fields is clone size, V gene, J gene, D gene, CDR3 DNA, CDR3 protein. The D gene is left open where the match is weak. Clone size is stated in some rows and not others, as once, few, many or a class when expanded.

many	TRBV28	TRBJ2-5	TRBD1	TGTGCCAGCAGTCCCGGACAGGGGGCTTCAGAGACCCAGTACTTC	CASSPGQGASETQYF
many	TRBV20-1	TRBJ2-4	NA	TGCAGTGCTCAGATCGAGACGGGAAAAAACATTCAGTACTTC	CSAQIETGKNIQYF
many	TRBV6-2/TRBV6-3	TRBJ1-2	TRBD1	TGTGCCAGCTCGCCGGGACAGGGGGGTTTGCGGTATGGCTACACCTTC	CASSPGQGGLRYGYTF
few	TRBV7-3	TRBJ2-2	TRBD1	TGTGCCAGCAGCGAATCAGGGGGCCCCAACACCGGGGAGCTGTTTTTT	CASSESGGPNTGELFF
many	TRBV29-1	TRBJ2-5	NA	TGCAGCGTTGAGCCCGGTGGGGAGACCCAGTACTTC	CSVEPGGETQYF
many	TRBV9	TRBJ2-5	NA	TGTGCCAGCAGCGTAGCTCAAAAGGGGACGGATCAAGAGACCCAGTACTTC	CASSVAQKGTDQETQYF
many	TRBV7-9	TRBJ1-1	TRBD1	TGTGCCAGCAGCTCCCCGGACAGGGGTTTCGCTGAAGCTTTCTTT	CASSSPDRGFAEAFF
many	TRBV12-3/TRBV12-4	TRBJ1-5	TRBD1	TGTGCCAGCAGTGACAGGGGATTAGGGAATCAGCCCCAGCATTTT	CASSDRGLGNQPQHF
NA	TRBV28	TRBJ1-6	TRBD1	TGTGCCAGCAGTTTACGACAGGGATCAAATTCACCCCTCCACTTT	CASSLRQGSNSPLHF
many	TRBV7-9	TRBJ1-1	NA	TGTGCCAGCAGCTATACACAGGGTGGGCGAGCTTTCTTT	CASSYTQGGRAFF